This entry describes one T cell receptor (beta chain). The CDR3 consists of 15 residues. Losses at the gene ends were 3 bases for V and 4 bases for J; bases not matched to a gene: 3. The germline gives CDR1 KGHSH, CDR2 LQKENI. The data were taken from a study of blood T cell repertoires in COVID-19. Assay used: immunoSEQ multiplex PCR; TCRdb lists only in-frame clones, some missing. The sample contains 200,000 to 250,000 clones, about 87% of which appear only once. The rearrangement links TRBV18 to TRBJ2-3, with 11 bases lining up with TRBD2. The sample comprised peripheral blood. This clonotype was sampled from a man aged 25 to 40 with COVID-19, enrolled during active disease. The CDR3 DNA sequence: TGTGCCAGCTCACCCGGACTAGCGGGTTCAGATACGCAGTATTTT. Translated: CASSPGLAGSDTQYF.